What follows describes a single TCR beta chain. Original analysis: For nucleated cells, counts were estimated from reference gene primer amplification. TCRdb's copy holds only in-frame clones and misses some; the assay was immunoSEQ multiplex PCR. V, J and clone size derive from that table, while D and trimming were established from the DNA sequence. The sample yields around 430,000 clones, about 91% seen once. This sample was taken from a study of blood T cell repertoires in COVID-19. Study in general: The samples span acute and convalescent COVID-19 from the United States, Italy and Spain. Nucleic acid was either cDNA or gDNA, and it came from T cells, B-cell-depleted T cells, or PBMCs.

The CDR3 consists of 13 residues. V gave up 1 base and J gave up 3 bases, with 7 bases separating them. Germline CDR1 and CDR2: LGHDT and YNNKEL (reference sequence). Seattle's enrolled individuals joined amid active infection and were then monitored longitudinally. Sample: peripheral blood. This TCR was sampled from a woman between 50 and 59 years old with COVID-19, enrolled during active disease. The chain uses TRBV3-1 (or the pseudogene TRBV3-2) and TRBJ2-7; the D gene is possibly TRBD1 (5 bases). CDR3 sequence reads: CASSQAQDYEQYF. The CDR3 region has the DNA TGTGCCAGCAGCCAAGCACAGGACTACGAGCAGTACTTC.